These 24 T cell receptor beta chains share one sample of origin, sequenced in a study of cytomegalovirus exposure and HLA in healthy donors. It was with 60 Vbeta and 13 Jbeta primers that the PCR ran. The data were produced by immunoSEQ multiplex PCR, yet TCRdb's version contains in-frame clones alone and is incomplete. The sample records approximately 160,000 clones, around 86% being singletons. The sequenced sample was PBMCs. All receptors come from a girl aged 2 to 10 in good health and CMV-seropositive.

The rearrangement links TRBV10-1 to TRBJ2-3, with TRBD2 identical over 12 bases. CDR3 length equals 18 residues. Per germline, CDR1 WNHNN and CDR2 SYGVQD (reference sequence). With 2 bases clipped from V and 0 bases from J, the junction kept 6 bases outside the gene matches. The CDR3 coding sequence is TGCGCCAGCAGTGAGGATCTAGCGGGAGGGCCAAGCACAGATACGCAGTATTTT. It translates to CASSEDLAGGPSTDTQYF.

A few counts support this clone. The chain is built from TRBV5-6 and TRBJ1-2; 12 bases agree with TRBD1. Germline V lookup: CDR1 SGHDT, CDR2 YYEEEE. The CDR3 length is 15 residues. Unmatched junction bases numbered 9, after V lost 3 bases and J lost 9 bases. The CDR3 nucleotides are TGTGCCAGCAGCTCGGGGACAGGGGGCGTGAGGCGCTACACCTTC. Protein: CASSSGTGGVRRYTF. The entire variable domain, with the rest obtained from reference TRBV5-6 and TRBJ1-2, is as follows: DAGVTQSPTHLIKTRGQQVTLRCSPKSGHDTVSWYQQALGQGPQFIFQYYEEEERQRGNFPDRFSGHQFPNYSSELNVNALLLGDSALYLCASSSGTGGVRRYTFGSGTRLTVV.

This clone was observed a few times. The chain couples TRBV2 to TRBJ2-5; 8 bases agree with TRBD1. The CDR3 sequence is 14 residues long. The germline CDR1 and CDR2 sequences are SNHLY and FYNNEI. The V gene end was trimmed by 5 bases and the J gene end by 3 bases; junction bases not matched to a gene: 5. In nucleotides, the CDR3 is TGTGCCAGCAGTTCACAGGGGGTGGAAGAGACCCAGTACTTC. Its protein product is CASSSQGVEETQYF.

This sequence joins TRBV19 and TRBJ1-5; 10 bases match TRBD1. The V gene's germline CDR1 is LNHDA and CDR2 SQIVND (reference sequence). There are 15 residues in the CDR3. V shed 5 bases, J shed 5 bases, and the junction held 6 bases outside the gene matches. The DNA for the CDR3 is TGTGCCAGTAGTTGGGGACAGGGGTTAGATCAGCCCCAGCATTTT. It translates to CASSWGQGLDQPQHF. The variable domain in full, with the rest retrieved from reference TRBV19 and TRBJ1-5, is DGGITQSPKYLFRKEGQNVTLSCEQNLNHDAMYWYRQDPGQGLRLIYYSQIVNDFQKGDIAEGYSVSREKKESFPLTVTSAQKNPTAFYLCASSWGQGLDQPQHFGDGTRLSIL.

The J gene is TRBJ2-3, the V gene TRBV19; 12 bases map to TRBD2. The CDR3 totals 16 residues. The ends lost 6 bases at V and 5 bases at J; junction bases unmatched: 9. Germline CDR1 reads LNHDA; CDR2 reads SQIVND (reference sequence). The CDR3 nucleotides are TGTGCCAGTAGGCAGCGGACTAGCGGGACCCAAGATACGCAGTATTTT. The encoded protein is CASRQRTSGTQDTQYF.

This clone occurred once. This rearrangement joins TRBV5-1 to TRBJ2-3; 8 nucleotides line up with TRBD1. The CDR3 runs 14 residues. From germline, CDR1 is SGHRS and CDR2 YFSETQ. Trimming at V came to 7 bases and at J to 2 bases, leaving 6 bases not matched to a gene. CDR3 sequence reads: CASSRTGFTDTQYF. The CDR3 DNA is TGCGCCAGCTCGCGGACAGGGTTCACAGATACGCAGTATTTT.

The chain has TRBV7-3 and TRBJ2-5; 13 bases fit TRBD2. With 7 bases clipped from V and 5 bases from J, the junction kept 4 bases outside the gene matches. Looked up from germline, CDR1 is SGHTA and CDR2 is FQGTGA. The CDR3 length is 14 residues. The CDR3: CASTTSGRGETQYF. The CDR3, as DNA: TGTGCCAGCACAACTAGCGGGAGGGGGGAGACCCAGTACTTC.

CDR3 sequence (DNA): TGTGCCAGCTCACCAAGGCGGAGTGAAAAACTGTTTTTT. Its protein product is CASSPRRSEKLFF. This rearrangement joins TRBV18 to TRBJ1-4; D is uncertain. CDR1 is KGHSH and CDR2 is LQKENI in the germline V gene. The CDR3 runs to 13 residues. With 2 bases removed from V and 7 bases from J, the gap between germline ends came to 8 bases.

This chain joins TRBV5-1 and TRBJ2-7, with D possibly matching TRBD1 (6 bases). Trimming pared 6 bases from V and 3 bases from J, leaving 13 bases between. The CDR3 contains 13 residues. The germline gives CDR1 SGHRS, CDR2 YFSETQ. CDR3 bases: TGCGCCAGCAAGGTAGGCAGGGGCTACGAGCAGTACTTC. It yields the protein CASKVGRGYEQYF.

The chain combines TRBV10-2 with TRBJ1-5; D is unresolved. The V gene's germline CDR1 is WSHSY and CDR2 SAAADI. This CDR3 is 18 amino acids long. Trimming cost V 7 bases and J 5 bases, with 27 bases left between them. The CDR3 nucleotides read TGCGCCAGCACCGAAAGCCGCCTGGACGTAGGAGGAGATCAGCCCCAGCATTTT. Translation gives CASTESRLDVGGDQPQHF.

This rearrangement joins TRBV7-9 to TRBJ1-3, with no clear D. The CDR3 sequence is 14 residues long. Trimming cost V 0 bases and J 7 bases, with 10 bases left between them. Germline values: CDR1 SEHNR, CDR2 FQNEAQ (reference sequence). The CDR3 region has the DNA TGTGCCAGCAGCTTAGCACTTAAACCGAACACCATATATTTT. Translating gives CASSLALKPNTIYF.

The chain combines TRBV10-3 with TRBJ2-3, with TRBD1 matching 8 bases. The V gene end was trimmed by 5 bases and the J gene end by 2 bases; junction bases not matched to a gene: 6. From germline, CDR1 is ENHRY and CDR2 SYGVKD. This CDR3 has 15 residues. The CDR3 is CAISSRDRLTDTQYF. CDR3 DNA sequence: TGTGCCATCAGTTCCCGGGACAGGCTCACAGATACGCAGTATTTT.

The chain combines TRBV7-3 with TRBJ2-5; 9 bases align to TRBD2. J gave up 5 bases and V 1 base, and 8 bases lay outside the gene matches. CDR1 and CDR2 from the germline V gene are SGHTA and FQGTGA. The CDR3 is made up of 16 amino acids. The CDR3 sequence is CASSLMASGIGETQYF. In DNA, the CDR3 is TGTGCCAGCAGCTTAATGGCTAGCGGGATCGGGGAGACCCAGTACTTC.

The chain links TRBV27 to TRBJ2-3; 7 positions match TRBD2. This CDR3 is 15 amino acids long. The germline gives CDR1 MNHEY, CDR2 SMNVEV (reference sequence). The J segment lost 4 bases and the V segment lost 0 bases, leaving 4 bases of the junction unmatched. The CDR3 DNA is TGTGCCAGCAGTTTATCGTATGGGGGGGCAGATACGCAGTATTTT. Its translation: CASSLSYGGADTQYF.

The rearrangement joins TRBV5-1 to TRBJ2-3; D unresolved. Germline V gene sequence: CDR1 SGHRS, CDR2 YFSETQ. Trimming cost V 1 base and J 1 base, with 7 bases left between them. The CDR3 sequence is 14 residues long. CDR3 nucleotide sequence: TGCGCCAGCAGCTTGTTGCAGGGCACAGATACGCAGTATTTT. Its translation is CASSLLQGTDTQYF. Filled out from reference TRBV5-1 and TRBJ2-3, the complete variable domain reads KAGVTQTPRYLIKTRGQQVTLSCSPISGHRSVSWYQQTPGQGLQFLFEYFSETQRNKGNFPGRFSGRQFSNSRSEMNVSTLELGDSALYLCASSLLQGTDTQYFGPGTRLTVL.

The chain links TRBV29-1 to TRBJ2-5; D call uncertain. This CDR3 is 12 amino acids long. Trimming stripped 5 bases from V and 5 bases from J, with 12 bases between. Germline V gene data show CDR1 as SQVTM and CDR2 as ANQGSEA. This CDR3 reads CSVRSVRETQYF. The CDR3 bases are TGCAGCGTTCGTAGTGTCCGGGAGACCCAGTACTTC.

Regarding this clone: The same CDR3 is also encoded by other DNA sequences in this sample. The V and J genes are TRBV19 and TRBJ2-5; D ambiguous. CDR1 and CDR2 (germline): LNHDA, SQIVND (reference sequence). Trimming removed 2 bases at V and 4 bases at J, with 2 bases between. The CDR3 is made up of 11 amino acids. The DNA for the CDR3 is TGTGCCAGTAGTATACGAGAGACCCAGTACTTC. This encodes CASSIRETQYF.

This chain connects TRBV30 to TRBJ2-3; TRBD2 matches at 9 bases. CDR1 is GTSNPN and CDR2 is SVGIG in the germline V gene (reference sequence). With V trimmed by 6 bases and J by 1 base, 8 bases remained unmatched. The length of the CDR3 is 15 residues. The CDR3 DNA reads as TGTGCCTGTCCCCTAGCGGGGCCAGGCACAGATACGCAGTATTTT. Its translation is CACPLAGPGTDTQYF. Full variable domain (remainder filled in from reference TRBV30 and TRBJ2-3): SQTIHQWPATLVQPVGSPLSLECTVEGTSNPNLYWYRQAAGRGLQLLFYSVGIGQISSEVPQNLSASRPQDRQFILSSKKLLLSDSGFYLCACPLAGPGTDTQYFGPGTRLTVL.

V gene TRBV7-9 combines with J gene TRBJ2-1, with 11 bases lining up with TRBD2. This CDR3 is built from 15 residues. From germline, CDR1 is SEHNR and CDR2 FQNEAQ (reference sequence). The J segment lost 7 bases and the V segment lost 1 base, leaving 3 bases of the junction unmatched. As DNA, the CDR3 is TGTGCCAGCAGCTTAGTAGCGGGAGGGCCGAATGAGCAGTTCTTC. This sequence encodes CASSLVAGGPNEQFF.

V usage is TRBV7-2 and J usage is TRBJ2-1, with 8 positions matching TRBD2. Trimming cost V 1 base and J 7 bases; bases outside gene matches: 0. The CDR3 runs 13 residues. Germline CDR1 and CDR2: SGHTA and FQGNSA. The CDR3 nucleotides read TGTGCCAGCAGCTTAGGACTAGCGAATGAGCAGTTCTTC. Translated: CASSLGLANEQFF.

The chain joins TRBV30 to TRBJ1-1; 10 positions agree with TRBD1. J was trimmed by 3 bases and V by 7 bases; bases with no gene match: 5. This CDR3 is 13 amino acids long. From germline, CDR1 is GTSNPN and CDR2 SVGIG (reference sequence). The CDR3 DNA sequence: TGTGCCTCGACCGGGACAGGGGACACTGAAGCTTTCTTT. Its translation is CASTGTGDTEAFF.

The chain is built from TRBV5-6 and TRBJ2-7, with TRBD1 matching over 9 bases. Looked up from germline, CDR1 is SGHDT and CDR2 is YYEEEE. The CDR3 has 14 amino acids. The ends lost 0 bases at V and 5 bases at J; junction bases unmatched: 3. CDR3 amino acids: CASSLGQGGHEQYF. CDR3 coding DNA: TGTGCCAGCAGCTTGGGACAGGGGGGCCACGAGCAGTACTTC.

This clone was seen a single time. This rearrangement joins TRBV2 to TRBJ1-4; unclear D gene. CDR3 length: 14 residues. CDR1 and CDR2 (germline): SNHLY, FYNNEI. The ends were cut back, 4 bases at V and 7 bases at J, with 13 bases in the middle. This chain's CDR3 is CASSVEGTGEKLFF. The CDR3 nucleotides read TGTGCCAGCAGTGTCGAGGGTACGGGTGAAAAACTGTTTTTT.

This rearrangement joins TRBV27 to TRBJ2-3; D may be TRBD1 (5 bases). The CDR3 covers 16 residues. From germline, CDR1 is MNHEY and CDR2 SMNVEV (reference sequence). The ends were cut back, 2 bases at V and 1 base at J, with 13 bases in the middle. This chain's CDR3 is CASSLQGRVRTDTQYF. The CDR3 nucleotides read TGTGCCAGCAGTTTACAGGGTAGGGTGCGCACAGATACGCAGTATTTT.